These 22 T cell receptor beta chains share one sample of origin, sequenced in a study of response to subunit inactivated influenza vaccine. TCRdb re-derived calls from the RT-PCR reads in MiXCR, one entry per CDR3 protein. Among more than 400,000 distinct CDR3 sequences listed, roughly 9.7% were seen once. The sequenced sample was PBMCs from blood, obtained 45 days after vaccination. The receptors were gathered from a man aged 50-59 years who received an inactivated influenza vaccine.

The table lists this clonotype with a few counts. The genes are TRBV5-1 and TRBJ2-3; 8 bases line up with TRBD2. The V and J ends lost 0 bases and 2 bases, in that order; junction bases with no gene match: 8. Per germline, CDR1 SGHRS and CDR2 YFSETQ. This CDR3 comprises 17 residues. The DNA for the CDR3 is TGCGCCAGCAGCTTGGCCCATGGAGCGGGGGTCACAGATACGCAGTATTTT. The encoded protein is CASSLAHGAGVTDTQYF.

This clonotype was observed a handful of times. The J gene is TRBJ1-1, the V gene TRBV5-1; 11 bases line up with TRBD1. CDR1 is SGHRS and CDR2 is YFSETQ in the germline V gene. The CDR3 is 16 amino acids. The J segment lost 1 base and the V segment lost 4 bases, leaving 6 bases of the junction unmatched. Here the CDR3 reads CASSTDRGRTNTEAFF. The CDR3 DNA sequence: TGCGCCAGCAGCACGGACAGGGGGCGGACGAACACTGAAGCTTTCTTT. The full variable domain, with the rest looked up from reference TRBV5-1 and TRBJ1-1, is KAGVTQTPRYLIKTRGQQVTLSCSPISGHRSVSWYQQTPGQGLQFLFEYFSETQRNKGNFPGRFSGRQFSNSRSEMNVSTLELGDSALYLCASSTDRGRTNTEAFFGQGTRLTVV.

The rearrangement links TRBV4-3 to TRBJ2-3; the D is unclear. Trimming cost V 6 bases and J 0 bases, with 13 bases left between them. The V gene's germline CDR1 is LGHNA and CDR2 YSLEER. CDR3 length equals 15 residues. CDR3 DNA: TGCGCCAGCAGTATTCGTATTTCTAGCACAGATACGCAGTATTTT. Residues: CASSIRISSTDTQYF.

This chain links TRBV20-1 with TRBJ1-1; 12 bases are a match to TRBD1. The CDR3 loop spans 16 amino acids. From germline, CDR1 is DFQATT and CDR2 SNEGSKA (reference sequence). The junction had 15 bases not matched to a gene; V was cut back by 2 bases and J by 11 bases. CDR3 nucleotides: TGCAGTGCTAGACAAGACCCCCCCCGGGACAGGGGGCATGCTTTCTTT. As protein: CSARQDPPRDRGHAFF.

This clonotype was observed a handful of times. The chain couples TRBV6-2 or TRBV6-3 to TRBJ2-2, with 8 bases identical to TRBD2. The CDR3 sequence is 19 residues long. The germline gives CDR1 MNHEY, CDR2 SVGEGT. J lost 1 base, V lost 0 bases, and 10 bases had no gene match. CDR3 nucleotides: TGTGCCAGCAGTTACTCCGGCCTGAGCGGGAGCCAGAACACCGGGGAGCTGTTTTTT. This codes for CASSYSGLSGSQNTGELFF.

The chain has TRBV4-3 and TRBJ2-3; TRBD2 matches 9 bases. The CDR3 length is 16 residues. The trim removed 1 base at V and 8 bases at J, leaving 10 bases unmatched. Germline V lookup: CDR1 LGHNA, CDR2 YSLEER. CDR3 region: CASSQGTSASSSTQYF. DNA of the CDR3: TGCGCCAGCAGCCAAGGGACTAGCGCGAGTTCGTCTACGCAGTATTTT.

The chain carries TRBV2 and TRBJ1-5; D gene unclear. This CDR3 has 15 amino acids. Germline V gene data show CDR1 as SNHLY and CDR2 as FYNNEI. V lost 4 bases to trimming and J lost 0 bases, with 10 bases between them. The CDR3 spells CASSGSRYSNQPQHF. The CDR3 coding sequence is TGTGCCAGCAGTGGTAGCAGATATAGCAATCAGCCCCAGCATTTT.

This clonotype was seen at least ten times. The chain joins TRBV3-1 to TRBJ2-1; no definite D call. V was pared by 1 base and J by 5 bases, with 9 bases between. The CDR3 is 14 residues long. Germline V lookup: CDR1 LGHDT, CDR2 YNNKEL (reference sequence). As DNA, the CDR3 is TGTGCCAGCAGCCAAGGAAGTGGAAACAATGAGCAGTTCTTC. It translates to CASSQGSGNNEQFF.

The chain joins TRBV15 to TRBJ2-3, with 8 bases that match TRBD1. Trimming removed 0 bases from V and 3 bases from J; junction bases left unmatched: 8. From germline, CDR1 is LNHNV and CDR2 YYDKDF (reference sequence). CDR3 length: 17 amino acids. This CDR3 is CATSRDLTGGGTDTQYF. The CDR3 DNA reads as TGTGCCACCAGCAGAGATCTAACAGGGGGAGGAACAGATACGCAGTATTTT. Together with reference TRBV15 and TRBJ2-3, the CDR3 gives the full variable domain: DAMVIQNPRYQVTQFGKPVTLSCSQTLNHNVMYWYQQKSSQAPKLLFHYYDKDFNNEADTPDNFQSRRPNTSFCFLDIRSPGLGDTAMYLCATSRDLTGGGTDTQYFGPGTRLTVL.

This clonotype was detected only a few times. The V call is TRBV7-2, the J call TRBJ2-7; 12 positions match TRBD1. Per the germline V gene, CDR1 is SGHTA and CDR2 is FQGNSA. Trimming at V came to 6 bases and at J to 4 bases, leaving 7 bases not matched to a gene. The CDR3 loop spans 15 amino acids. The DNA for the CDR3 is TGTGCCAGCAGTCCCGGGACAGGGGGCAAATACGAGCAGTACTTC. Residues: CASSPGTGGKYEQYF.

The sample holds a few counts of this clonotype. The chain uses TRBV28 and TRBJ2-1; 9 positions match TRBD1. The CDR3 covers 18 residues. CDR1 is MDHEN and CDR2 is SYDVKM in the germline V gene. V lost 5 bases and J lost 4; bases outside the gene matches: 15. CDR3 coding DNA: TGTGCCAGCAGTAACTACCTAACGACAGGGGGTTTGTACAATGAGCAGTTCTTC. It encodes CASSNYLTTGGLYNEQFF.

A few counts support this clonotype. The J gene is TRBJ2-5, the V gene TRBV7-9; 9 bases match TRBD1. The germline V gene has CDR1 SEHNR and CDR2 FQNEAQ (reference sequence). V trimming: 4 bases; J trimming: 2 bases; junction bases outside the gene matches: 5. The CDR3 totals 15 residues. The CDR3 DNA sequence: TGTGCCAGCAGCTCACCGGACAGGGGACAAGAGACCCAGTACTTC. Amino acid sequence: CASSSPDRGQETQYF.

The table lists this clonotype with a few counts. The rearrangement joins TRBV18 to TRBJ2-4; D tentatively fits TRBD1 or TRBD2 (5 bases each). This CDR3 contains 15 residues. CDR1 and CDR2 (germline): KGHSH, LQKENI. With 5 bases removed from V and 4 bases from J, the gap between germline ends came to 15 bases. The CDR3: CASSRDGSPKNIQYF. The DNA for the CDR3 is TGTGCCAGCTCAAGGGACGGCTCTCCAAAAAACATTCAGTACTTC.

The rearrangement uses TRBV11-1 and TRBJ2-7, with D perhaps matching TRBD1 or TRBD2 (6 bases each). V was cut by 3 bases and J by 6 bases, with 18 bases left in between. Germline V gene lookup returns CDR1 SGHAT and CDR2 FQDESV (reference sequence). CDR3 length equals 15 residues. CDR3: CASSLDPGRGAEQYF. The CDR3, as DNA: TGTGCCAGCAGCTTGGACCCTGGAAGGGGGGCCGAGCAGTACTTC.

Ten or more counts support this clonotype. The chain links TRBV20-1 to TRBJ2-7, with TRBD2 matching 12 bases. This CDR3 is 13 amino acids long. With 6 bases clipped from V and 2 bases from J, the junction kept 2 bases outside the gene matches. The germline V gene encodes CDR1 DFQATT and CDR2 SNEGSKA (reference sequence). The CDR3 nucleotides read TGCAGTGCCCTAGCGGGAGGGCCCTACGAGCAGTACTTC. It encodes CSALAGGPYEQYF.

Points on this clonotype: A much larger clone lies a single base off, so this may be a read error. No conserved phenylalanine or tryptophan ends this CDR3, so it is likely a read error. The chain uses TRBV9 and TRBJ2-1, with 7 bases that match TRBD2. The V and J ends lost 1 base and 6 bases, in that order; junction bases with no gene match: 7. The CDR3 totals 15 residues. CDR1 and CDR2 (germline): SGDLS, YYNGEE. CDR3 loop: CASSVYAGDSNEQFI. The CDR3 region has the DNA TGTGCCAGCAGCGTATACGCGGGAGATAGCAATGAGCAGTTCATC.

This clonotype has ten or more counts. The rearrangement links TRBV6-1 to TRBJ2-1, with 9 bases that match TRBD1. This CDR3 region has 15 residues. J lost 4 bases, V lost 6 bases, and 7 bases had no gene match. Germline CDR1 and CDR2: MNHNS and SASEGT. Here the CDR3 DNA reads TGTGCCAGCAGCGCAAGGGACAGGGTATACAATGAGCAGTTCTTC. Its protein is CASSARDRVYNEQFF.

This clonotype showed up just a few times. The CDR3 DNA sequence: TGCAGTGCCACAGGGGAGGGTGACTATGGCTACACCTTC. Translation: CSATGEGDYGYTF. This sequence joins TRBV20-1 and TRBJ1-2; 7 nucleotides align to TRBD1. Trimming cost V 6 bases and J 3 bases; bases outside gene matches: 7. CDR1 DFQATT and CDR2 SNEGSKA come from the germline V gene (reference sequence). This CDR3 has 13 residues.

This clonotype was recorded a few times. As DNA, the CDR3 is TGTGCCACCAGCAGAGATGGGACTAGCTTCAACGAGCAGTACTTC. This encodes CATSRDGTSFNEQYF. J is TRBJ2-7 and V is TRBV15; 9 nucleotides line up with TRBD2. This CDR3 is built from 15 residues. Germline lookup yields CDR1 LNHNV and CDR2 YYDKDF (reference sequence). With V trimmed by 0 bases and J by 5 bases, 5 bases remained unmatched.

The rearrangement links TRBV13 to TRBJ1-1; D is possibly TRBD1 (6 bases). V was shortened by 3 bases and J by 0 bases, with 20 bases between the two germline ends. This CDR3 has 18 residues. CDR1 is PRHDT, CDR2 FYEKMQ, per germline (reference sequence). CDR3 DNA: TGTGCCAGCAGCTTGGACAGTGGGGTCGGTCCGTTGAACACTGAAGCTTTCTTT. It yields the protein CASSLDSGVGPLNTEAFF.

This clonotype was counted many times. The chain combines TRBV7-2 with TRBJ2-5, with 11 bases fitting TRBD2. This CDR3 comprises 16 residues. Germline V gene data show CDR1 as SGHTA and CDR2 as FQGNSA. V shed 5 bases, J shed 5 bases, and the junction held 10 bases outside the gene matches. In DNA form, the CDR3 reads TGTGCCAGCAGCCGAACTAGCGGGAGTGGGAGGGAGACCCAGTACTTC. It codes for CASSRTSGSGRETQYF.

This clonotype was seen a few times. The chain employs TRBV7-3 and TRBJ2-3; tentative D call: TRBD2 (6 bases). CDR3 length: 16 residues. V gave up 5 bases and J gave up 2 bases, with 17 bases separating them. CDR1 is SGHTA and CDR2 is FQGTGA in the germline V gene. The CDR3 protein is CASSLGGRGYTDTQYF. CDR3 nucleotides: TGTGCCAGCAGCCTGGGGGGAAGGGGCTACACAGATACGCAGTATTTT.